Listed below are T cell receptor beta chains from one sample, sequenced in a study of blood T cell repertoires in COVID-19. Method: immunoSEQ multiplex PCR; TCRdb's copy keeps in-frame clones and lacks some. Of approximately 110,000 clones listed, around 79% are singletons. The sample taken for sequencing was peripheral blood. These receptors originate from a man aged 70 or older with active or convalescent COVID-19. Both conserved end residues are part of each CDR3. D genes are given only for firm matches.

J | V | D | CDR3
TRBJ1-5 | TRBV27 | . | CASSLLAGEQPQHF
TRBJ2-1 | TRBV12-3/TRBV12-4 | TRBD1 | CASSFDRAGEQFF
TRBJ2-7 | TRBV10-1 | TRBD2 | CASSDSGLAGSYEQYF
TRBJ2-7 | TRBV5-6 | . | CASSRSGHTAYEQYF
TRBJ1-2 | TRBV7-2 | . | CASSRDSNYGYTF
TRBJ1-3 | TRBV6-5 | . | CASSYDSPSSGNTIYF
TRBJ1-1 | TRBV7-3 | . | CASSLLGIGDTEAFF
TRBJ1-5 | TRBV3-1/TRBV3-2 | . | CASSQGTGYQPQHF
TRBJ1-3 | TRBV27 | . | CASRLNHADSEHF
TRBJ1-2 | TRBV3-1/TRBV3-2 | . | CASSRLQGNYGYTF
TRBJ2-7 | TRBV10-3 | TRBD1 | CAISDSGTGLFEQYF
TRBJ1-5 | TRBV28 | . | CASTMRGGPHQPQHF